This entry lists 22 T cell receptor beta chains sequenced from one sample in a study of T cells after yellow fever vaccination. TCRdb called the 5' RACE reads again in MiXCR, with one record for every CDR3 protein. Altogether roughly 500,000 distinct CDR3 sequences are present, roughly 19% being singletons, with the ten largest covering 13% to 15%. The sample consisted of PBMCs, taken 15 days after the yellow fever booster vaccination. The origin of the receptors is a man in his thirties or forties who received the YFV17D yellow fever vaccine.

The chain employs TRBV20-1 and TRBJ1-5; D is perhaps TRBD1 (5 bases). The germline V gene encodes CDR1 DFQATT and CDR2 SNEGSKA (reference sequence). This CDR3 has 14 amino acids. V gave up 6 bases and J gave up 0 bases, with 12 bases separating them. CDR3 sequence reads: CSAKQEYSNQPQHF. CDR3 sequence (DNA): TGCAGTGCAAAACAGGAGTATAGCAATCAGCCCCAGCATTTT.

V usage is TRBV20-1 and J usage is TRBJ2-3, with 11 bases matching TRBD2. Germline V gene lookup returns CDR1 DFQATT and CDR2 SNEGSKA (reference sequence). V shed 0 bases, J shed 4 bases, and the junction held 6 bases outside the gene matches. The CDR3 runs 16 residues. This CDR3 is CSAREPSGRIADTQYF. The DNA of the CDR3 is TGCAGTGCTAGAGAGCCTAGCGGGAGGATCGCAGATACGCAGTATTTT.

In its sample, this clonotype was seen a few times. The rearrangement uses TRBV12-3 or TRBV12-4 and TRBJ2-2; 12 nucleotides align to TRBD2. Trimming cost V 4 bases and J 5 bases; bases outside gene matches: 5. The CDR3 is 16 residues long. CDR3 residues: CASSSTSGSITGELFF. Here the CDR3 DNA reads TGTGCCAGCAGTTCGACTAGCGGGAGTATTACCGGGGAGCTGTTTTTT.

This clonotype showed up just a few times. This chain links TRBV20-1 with TRBJ2-1, with 12 bases lining up with TRBD2. CDR1 is DFQATT, CDR2 SNEGSKA, per germline (reference sequence). Trimming cost V 3 bases and J 1 base; bases outside gene matches: 13. The CDR3 has 19 residues. The CDR3 DNA follows: TGCAGTGCTAGGTCTGGGGTTACTAGCGGGAGGTCATCCTACAATGAGCAGTTCTTC. Translated, it gives CSARSGVTSGRSSYNEQFF.

This clonotype was detected only once. J is TRBJ2-5 and V is TRBV2; D is unclear. Germline-derived CDR1 and CDR2 are SNHLY and FYNNEI. The V end was cut by 0 bases, the J end by 7 bases, with 0 bases between. This CDR3 is 10 amino acids long. CDR3 protein: CASSEATQYF. CDR3 coding DNA: TGTGCCAGCAGTGAAGCGACCCAGTACTTC.

DNA of the CDR3: TGTGCCAGCACCCAAGGCGGTCAAAACTATGGCTACACCTTC. Amino acids: CASTQGGQNYGYTF. This sequence joins TRBV6-2 or TRBV6-3 and TRBJ1-2; D is ambiguous. Germline V lookup: CDR1 MNHEY, CDR2 SVGEGT. V lost 7 bases and J 2 bases, leaving 14 bases between the germline ends. There are 14 residues in the CDR3.

The chain carries TRBV29-1 and TRBJ2-1; TRBD1 matches at 11 bases. Per the germline V gene, CDR1 is SQVTM and CDR2 is ANQGSEA. The V and J ends lost 1 base and 6 bases, in that order; junction bases with no gene match: 5. This CDR3 has 15 residues. The CDR3 DNA follows: TGCAGCGTTGAAGGTCGGACAGGGGGCATCAATGAGCAGTTCTTC. Protein product: CSVEGRTGGINEQFF.

The chain recombines TRBV7-2 with TRBJ2-1, with 7 bases lining up with TRBD2. With 0 bases clipped from V and 9 bases from J, the junction kept 8 bases outside the gene matches. The CDR3 contains 15 residues. Germline loops: CDR1 SGHTA, CDR2 FQGNSA. The CDR3 sequence is CASSLAGVAGLEQFF. CDR3 DNA sequence: TGTGCCAGCAGCTTAGCGGGAGTAGCGGGCCTTGAGCAGTTCTTC. Together with reference TRBV7-2 and TRBJ2-1, the CDR3 gives the full variable domain: GAGVSQSPSNKVTEKGKDVELRCDPISGHTALYWYRQSLGQGLEFLIYFQGNSAPDKSGLPSDRFSAERTGGSVSTLTIQRTQQEDSAVYLCASSLAGVAGLEQFFGPGTRLTVL.

V gene TRBV12-3 or TRBV12-4 combines with J gene TRBJ2-7; 7 bases map to TRBD1. Losses at the gene ends were 7 bases for V and 0 bases for J; bases not matched to a gene: 3. This CDR3 is 13 amino acids long. The CDR3 loop reads CASKGQISYEQYF. The DNA for the CDR3 is TGTGCCAGCAAGGGACAGATCTCCTACGAGCAGTACTTC.

This chain connects TRBV5-1 to TRBJ2-1; 8 bases agree with TRBD1. Germline V gene sequence: CDR1 SGHRS, CDR2 YFSETQ. The CDR3 loop spans 14 amino acids. The V gene end was trimmed by 4 bases and the J gene end by 5 bases; junction bases not matched to a gene: 5. CDR3 protein: CASSPRDRHNEQFF. The CDR3 coding sequence is TGCGCCAGCAGCCCCCGGGACAGGCACAATGAGCAGTTCTTC.

The CDR3 loop is CSVDDGYTDTQYF. For the CDR3, the DNA is TGCAGCGTTGACGATGGTTACACAGATACGCAGTATTTT. V is TRBV29-1 and J is TRBJ2-3, with D unclear. Per the germline V gene, CDR1 is SQVTM and CDR2 is ANQGSEA. This CDR3 is built from 13 residues. Trimming stripped 3 bases from V and 2 bases from J, with 9 bases between.

This clonotype occurred a few times. The CDR3 loop is CATSDPSRDEQFF. CDR3 bases: TGTGCCACCAGTGATCCAAGCAGGGATGAGCAGTTCTTC. The chain is built from TRBV24-1 and TRBJ2-1; weak D call: TRBD1 (5 bases). CDR1 KGHDR and CDR2 SFDVKD come from the germline V gene. V lost 3 bases to trimming and J lost 8 bases, with 10 bases between them. There are 13 residues in the CDR3.

The chain employs TRBV29-1 and TRBJ1-2; no reliable D call. CDR1 is SQVTM and CDR2 is ANQGSEA in the germline V gene. The CDR3 extends over 11 amino acids. With 2 bases removed from V and 8 bases from J, the gap between germline ends came to 9 bases. The CDR3 region has the DNA TGCAGCGTTGAACAGATAGACGGCTACACCTTC. As protein: CSVEQIDGYTF.

This clonotype was seen a handful of times. At one boundary the junction diverges from the germline segment, which might be a read error. The chain is built from TRBV24-1 and TRBJ2-1; TRBD2 might be the D (5 bases). Germline V gives CDR1 KGHDR, CDR2 SFDVKD. The CDR3 has 12 residues. The CDR3 region is CATSEMGVEQFF. The CDR3 nucleotides read TGTGCCACCAGTGAAATGGGAGTGGAGCAGTTTTTC.

This chain links TRBV18 with TRBJ2-1; 13 nucleotides line up with TRBD2. Unmatched junction bases numbered 5, after V lost 0 bases and J lost 6 bases. Germline V CDR1 and CDR2: KGHSH, LQKENI. This CDR3 has 17 residues. The CDR3 nucleotides read TGTGCCAGCTCACCACCACTAGCGGGAGGGCCAGGCAATGAGCAGTTCTTC. As protein: CASSPPLAGGPGNEQFF.

The rearrangement links TRBV7-2 to TRBJ1-1; a possible D gene is TRBD1 (6 bases). The CDR3 is 15 residues long. Trimming pared 2 bases from V and 0 bases from J, leaving 10 bases between. Germline CDR1 and CDR2: SGHTA and FQGNSA. CDR3 DNA: TGTGCCAGCAGCTTACTAGGGGGGGTGAACACTGAAGCTTTCTTT. Protein sequence: CASSLLGGVNTEAFF.

The sample holds a few counts of this clonotype. The rearrangement links TRBV11-2 to TRBJ2-2; TRBD2 matches 7 bases. In germline, CDR1 is SGHAT, CDR2 FQNNGV. The trim removed 6 bases at V and 1 base at J, leaving 14 bases unmatched. The CDR3 sequence is 18 residues long. CDR3 in amino acids: CASRGGSKVGWNTGELFF. The CDR3 DNA reads TGTGCCAGCAGAGGCGGGAGTAAAGTAGGGTGGAACACCGGGGAGCTGTTTTTT.

The chain is built from TRBV20-1 and TRBJ2-7; possible D gene TRBD1, 6 bases. From germline, CDR1 is DFQATT and CDR2 SNEGSKA (reference sequence). There are 11 residues in the CDR3. V dropped 7 bases and J dropped 3 bases, with 10 bases sitting between them. CDR3 sequence: CSVQDSYEQYF. The CDR3 DNA sequence: TGCAGTGTGCAGGACAGCTACGAGCAGTACTTC.

This clonotype occurred a few times. This rearrangement joins TRBV11-2 to TRBJ2-3; 11 nucleotides match TRBD2. Trimming at V came to 4 bases and at J to 0 bases, leaving 9 bases not matched to a gene. This CDR3 is 18 amino acids long. Germline CDR1 is SGHAT and CDR2 is FQNNGV. The CDR3 DNA sequence: TGTGCCAGCAGCTCCACTAGCGGGAGCCCCTCTAGCACAGATACGCAGTATTTT. Residues: CASSSTSGSPSSTDTQYF.

The chain is built from TRBV20-1 and TRBJ2-1, with 9 bases aligning to TRBD2. J gave up 6 bases and V 2 bases, and 5 bases lay outside the gene matches. Germline V gene sequence: CDR1 DFQATT, CDR2 SNEGSKA (reference sequence). The CDR3 is 14 residues long. CDR3 in amino acids: CSARPVAGVNEQFF. In DNA, the CDR3 is TGCAGTGCTAGACCGGTAGCGGGAGTCAATGAGCAGTTCTTC.

This chain joins TRBV11-1 and TRBJ2-3, with 9 bases that match TRBD1. The length of the CDR3 is 18 residues. Looked up from germline, CDR1 is SGHAT and CDR2 is FQDESV (reference sequence). The trim removed 1 base at V and 1 base at J, leaving 9 bases unmatched. CDR3: CASSLGGSGTGRTDTQYF. In nucleotides, the CDR3 is TGTGCCAGCAGCTTAGGAGGAAGTGGGACAGGGCGCACAGATACGCAGTATTTT.

This clonotype was detected only a few times. The chain links TRBV5-6 to TRBJ2-7; 7 nucleotides line up with TRBD2. Germline trimming cut 3 bases from V and 3 bases from J; bases unmatched to any gene: 15. CDR1 and CDR2 from the germline V gene are SGHDT and YYEEEE. The CDR3 covers 17 residues. Here the CDR3 reads CASSSWVSGRYDYEQYF. The CDR3 nucleotides read TGTGCCAGCAGCTCCTGGGTATCCGGGAGGTATGACTACGAGCAGTACTTC.